Below are 17 T cell receptor beta chains sequenced from a single sample in a study of regulatory T cells in long-lasting Graves disease. Building of the TCR beta libraries involved iRepertoire HTBI primers and Arm-PCR of CDR3 regions. TCRdb analysed the multiplex PCR reads with MiXCR anew, one entry per CDR3 protein. Of around 420,000 distinct CDR3 sequences in the sample, less than 20% were seen once. Specified time point: newly diagnosed GD, antithyroid drugs for less than 3 months. The TCR library was made from RNA extracted from PBMCs. The sequencing used peripheral blood mononuclear cells (PBMCs), collected at new diagnosis, from a patient treated with antithyroid drugs. The receptors were gathered from a female donor with Graves disease.

This clonotype was seen repeatedly, ten times or more. This rearrangement joins TRBV5-6 to TRBJ2-3; D is undetermined. CDR3 length: 13 amino acids. CDR1 is SGHDT, CDR2 YYEEEE, per germline. Trimming cost V 1 base and J 6 bases, with 9 bases left between them. Here the CDR3 reads CASSLWGADTQYF. In DNA form, the CDR3 reads TGTGCCAGCAGCTTGTGGGGTGCCGATACGCAGTATTTT.

This clonotype was seen at least ten times. The gene calls are TRBV2 and TRBJ1-1; D unresolved. Trimming shortened V by 6 bases and J by 7 bases, and 9 bases separated the two germline ends. Germline CDR1 is SNHLY and CDR2 is FYNNEI. This CDR3 is built from 11 residues. The CDR3 is CASRDVVEAFF. The CDR3 bases are TGTGCCAGCAGAGACGTAGTTGAAGCTTTCTTT.

This clonotype was recorded a few times. The gene calls are TRBV15 and TRBJ2-2; D gene unclear. The CDR3 covers 13 residues. CDR1 LNHNV and CDR2 YYDKDF come from the germline V gene (reference sequence). Trimming took off 1 base at V and 12 bases at J, with 12 bases between the two ends. The CDR3 DNA follows: TGTGCCACCAGCAGAGCAGGCCAGGAGAAGCTGTTTTTT. This sequence encodes CATSRAGQEKLFF.

This clonotype was seen ten or more times. The V call is TRBV29-1, the J call TRBJ2-1; 7 bases are shared with TRBD2. This CDR3 spans 19 amino acids. Germline V gene lookup returns CDR1 SQVTM and CDR2 ANQGSEA. After removal of 2 bases from V and 5 bases from J, the junction contained 21 bases not matched to a gene. In DNA form, the CDR3 reads TGCAGCGTTGAATGGCTCCCCCCAGCAAACGGGAGGCCCCACAATGAGCAGTTCTTC. It specifies CSVEWLPPANGRPHNEQFF.

This clonotype was recorded many times. The CDR3 DNA follows: TGTGCCAGCAGTCCGGGACAGGGCGCTTTGGCGACCGGGGAGCTGTTTTTT. It yields the protein CASSPGQGALATGELFF. The chain employs TRBV12-3 or TRBV12-4 and TRBJ2-2; TRBD1 aligns across 9 bases. There are 17 residues in the CDR3. With V trimmed by 5 bases and J by 5 bases, 12 bases remained unmatched.

The gene calls are TRBV27 and TRBJ1-2, with TRBD1 identical over 11 bases. V shed 0 bases and J 6 bases; nucleotides not matched to a gene: 9. The germline V gene has CDR1 MNHEY and CDR2 SMNVEV (reference sequence). This CDR3 region has 17 residues. The CDR3 here is CASSLSIIGTGGDGYTF. CDR3 coding DNA: TGTGCCAGCAGTTTATCGATAATTGGGACAGGGGGTGATGGCTACACCTTC.

The J gene is TRBJ2-5, the V gene TRBV10-3; no clear D gene. Germline V gene lookup returns CDR1 ENHRY and CDR2 SYGVKD. Trimming removed 7 bases at V and 5 bases at J, with 11 bases between. The CDR3 length is 12 residues. CDR3 nucleotides: TGTGCCATCACCAGCGACGGGGAGACCCAGTACTTC. Its protein is CAITSDGETQYF.

About this clonotype itself: A much more abundant neighbour one base away suggests this may be a read error. The rearrangement links TRBV5-1 to TRBJ2-1, with a weak D call TRBD2 (5 bases). CDR1 is SGHRS, CDR2 YFSETQ, per germline. The CDR3 sequence is 14 residues long. The CDR3 is CACSIATYDLEQFF. In DNA, the CDR3 is TGCGCCTGCAGCATAGCGACCTACGATTTAGAGCAGTTCTTC.

The chain links TRBV27 to TRBJ1-1, with D possibly matching TRBD1 (5 bases). The ends were cut back, 9 bases at V and 4 bases at J, with 18 bases in the middle. The CDR3 extends over 14 amino acids. Germline V gene sequence: CDR1 MNHEY, CDR2 SMNVEV (reference sequence). The CDR3 spells CASRWGGEGTEAFF. CDR3 bases: TGTGCCAGTCGATGGGGGGGGGAGGGCACTGAAGCTTTCTTT.

This clonotype has just a few counts. This may arise from a read error, as a much more abundant clone is one base away. The chain has TRBV2 and TRBJ2-3; 9 positions agree with TRBD2. The CDR3 sequence is 18 residues long. Germline V gives CDR1 SNHLY, CDR2 FYNNEI. Trimming at V came to 3 bases and at J to 2 bases, leaving 12 bases not matched to a gene. CDR3 sequence reads: CASSDPRRLAEYTDTQYF. In DNA form, the CDR3 reads TGTGCCAGCAGTGATCCCCGAAGACTAGCGGAATACACAGATACGCAGTATTTT.

This clonotype came up many times. V and J are TRBV27 and TRBJ2-3; 12 bases map to TRBD1. From germline, CDR1 is MNHEY and CDR2 SMNVEV (reference sequence). This CDR3 comprises 16 residues. Losses at the gene ends were 4 bases for V and 4 bases for J; bases not matched to a gene: 6. As DNA, the CDR3 is TGTGCCAGCAGTTACCGGGACAGGGGGCTGGCAGATACGCAGTATTTT. Protein sequence: CASSYRDRGLADTQYF.

This clonotype was found many times. The V gene is TRBV7-2, the J gene TRBJ2-5; 8 positions match TRBD2. V gave up 5 bases and J gave up 3 bases; unmatched junction bases: 14. Germline V CDR1 and CDR2: SGHTA, FQGNSA. CDR3 length: 17 residues. CDR3 nucleotides: TGTGCCAGCAGCCTCATCCGACTAGCGCGGAATAAAGAGACCCAGTACTTC. Translating gives CASSLIRLARNKETQYF.

This clonotype was counted at least ten times. V is TRBV28 and J is TRBJ2-1; D not resolved. There are 15 residues in the CDR3. Per the germline V gene, CDR1 is MDHEN and CDR2 is SYDVKM. The V end was cut by 5 bases, the J end by 6 bases, with 17 bases between. The CDR3: CASSPGLVFSNEQFF. The CDR3 bases are TGTGCCAGCAGTCCGGGCCTCGTCTTCTCCAATGAGCAGTTCTTC.

There are a few counts of this clonotype. The genes are TRBV2 and TRBJ1-2, with TRBD1 matching 8 bases. CDR1 and CDR2 (germline): SNHLY, FYNNEI. The V gene end was trimmed by 3 bases and the J gene end by 3 bases; junction bases not matched to a gene: 9. The CDR3 runs to 16 residues. CDR3 region: CASSERRSGGHYGYTF. CDR3 nucleotides: TGTGCCAGCAGTGAGAGGAGGTCAGGGGGCCACTATGGCTACACCTTC.

The rearrangement uses TRBV15 and TRBJ2-3; 7 positions agree with TRBD2. The CDR3 totals 15 residues. The V gene end was trimmed by 4 bases and the J gene end by 1 base; junction bases not matched to a gene: 5. From germline, CDR1 is LNHNV and CDR2 YYDKDF (reference sequence). This CDR3 is CATSIRTRGTDTQYF. The CDR3 DNA reads TGTGCCACCAGCATCAGGACTAGGGGCACAGATACGCAGTATTTT.

This clonotype was detected only a few times. This rearrangement joins TRBV30 to TRBJ2-5; D is possibly TRBD2 (5 bases). Germline V gene lookup returns CDR1 GTSNPN and CDR2 SVGIG (reference sequence). CDR3 length equals 13 residues. V lost 0 bases and J lost 5, with 10 bases in between. DNA of the CDR3: TGTGCCTGGAGTGTAGTACTAGGGGAGACCCAGTACTTC. Residues: CAWSVVLGETQYF.

This clonotype was seen ten or more times. The chain employs TRBV27 and TRBJ2-1, with D possibly TRBD1 on 5 matching bases. This CDR3 region has 14 residues. Germline V gives CDR1 MNHEY, CDR2 SMNVEV (reference sequence). V lost 3 bases to trimming and J lost 5 bases, with 11 bases between them. The CDR3, as DNA: TGTGCCAGCAGTTTTACAGGTGGGAACAATGAGCAGTTCTTC. Protein sequence: CASSFTGGNNEQFF.